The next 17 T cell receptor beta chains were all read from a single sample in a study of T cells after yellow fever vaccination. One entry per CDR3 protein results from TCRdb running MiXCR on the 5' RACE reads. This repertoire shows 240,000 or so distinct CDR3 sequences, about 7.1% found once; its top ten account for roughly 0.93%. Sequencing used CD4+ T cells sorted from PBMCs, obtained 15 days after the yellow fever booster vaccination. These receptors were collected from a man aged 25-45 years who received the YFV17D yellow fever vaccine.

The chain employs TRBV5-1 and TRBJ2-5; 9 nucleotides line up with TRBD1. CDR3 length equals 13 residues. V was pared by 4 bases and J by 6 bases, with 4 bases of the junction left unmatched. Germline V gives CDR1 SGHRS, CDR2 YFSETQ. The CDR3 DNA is TGCGCCAGCAGCCTGGGACAGGGCAAGACCCAGTACTTC. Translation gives CASSLGQGKTQYF.

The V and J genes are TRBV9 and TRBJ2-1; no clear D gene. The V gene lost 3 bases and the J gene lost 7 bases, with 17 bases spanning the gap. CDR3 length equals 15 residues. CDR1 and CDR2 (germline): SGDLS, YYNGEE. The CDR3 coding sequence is TGTGCCAGCAGCGCGGCCCCCACTCGGGTGAATGAGCAGTTCTTC. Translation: CASSAAPTRVNEQFF.

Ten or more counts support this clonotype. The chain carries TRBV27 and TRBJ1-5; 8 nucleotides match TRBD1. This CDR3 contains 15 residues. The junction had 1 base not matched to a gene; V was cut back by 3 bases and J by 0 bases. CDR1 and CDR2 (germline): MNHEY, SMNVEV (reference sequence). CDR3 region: CASSFTGGSNQPQHF. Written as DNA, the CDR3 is TGTGCCAGCAGTTTTACAGGGGGTAGCAATCAGCCCCAGCATTTT.

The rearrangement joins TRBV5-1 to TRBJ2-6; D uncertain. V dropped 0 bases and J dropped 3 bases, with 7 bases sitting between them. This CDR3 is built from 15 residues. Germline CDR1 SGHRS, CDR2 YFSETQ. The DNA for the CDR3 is TGCGCCAGCAGCTTGGAAGGGAATGGGGCCAACGTCCTGACTTTC. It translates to CASSLEGNGANVLTF.

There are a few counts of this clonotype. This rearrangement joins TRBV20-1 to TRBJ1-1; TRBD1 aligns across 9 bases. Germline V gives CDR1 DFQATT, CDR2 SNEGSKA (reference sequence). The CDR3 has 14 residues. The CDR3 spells CSGRTGAVNTEAFF. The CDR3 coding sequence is TGCAGCGGCAGGACAGGGGCCGTGAACACTGAAGCTTTCTTT.

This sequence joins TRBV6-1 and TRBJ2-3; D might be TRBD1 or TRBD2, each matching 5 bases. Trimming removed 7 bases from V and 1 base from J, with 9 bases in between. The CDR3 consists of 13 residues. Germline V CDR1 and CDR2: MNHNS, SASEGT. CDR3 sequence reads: CASTGSGTDTQYF. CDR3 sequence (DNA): TGTGCCAGCACAGGGAGCGGCACAGATACGCAGTATTTT.

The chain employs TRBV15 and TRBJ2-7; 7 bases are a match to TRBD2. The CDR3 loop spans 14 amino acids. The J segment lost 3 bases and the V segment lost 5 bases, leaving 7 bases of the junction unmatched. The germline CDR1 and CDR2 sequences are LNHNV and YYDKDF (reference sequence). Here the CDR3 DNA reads TGTGCCACCAGCGACAAGACTAGCAACTACGAGCAGTACTTC. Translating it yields CATSDKTSNYEQYF.

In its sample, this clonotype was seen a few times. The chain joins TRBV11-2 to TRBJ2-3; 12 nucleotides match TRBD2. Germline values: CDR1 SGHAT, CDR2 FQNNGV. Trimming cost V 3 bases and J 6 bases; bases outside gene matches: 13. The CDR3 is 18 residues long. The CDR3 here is CASSFPTQTSGSGDTQYF. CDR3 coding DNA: TGTGCCAGCAGCTTCCCAACCCAGACTAGCGGGAGTGGGGATACGCAGTATTTT.

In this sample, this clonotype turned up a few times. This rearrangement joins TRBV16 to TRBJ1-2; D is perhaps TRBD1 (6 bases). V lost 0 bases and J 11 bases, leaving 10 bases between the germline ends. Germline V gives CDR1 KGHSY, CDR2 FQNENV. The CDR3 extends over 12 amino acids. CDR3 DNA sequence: TGTGCCAGCAGCCAATCATTCGACAGGTACACCTTC. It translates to CASSQSFDRYTF.

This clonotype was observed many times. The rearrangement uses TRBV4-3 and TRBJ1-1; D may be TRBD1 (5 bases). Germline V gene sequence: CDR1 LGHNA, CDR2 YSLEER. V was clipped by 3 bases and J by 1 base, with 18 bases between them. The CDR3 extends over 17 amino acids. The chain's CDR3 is CASSHRPTGRTNTEAFF. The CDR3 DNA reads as TGCGCCAGCAGCCATCGACCAACGGGACGAACGAACACTGAAGCTTTCTTT.

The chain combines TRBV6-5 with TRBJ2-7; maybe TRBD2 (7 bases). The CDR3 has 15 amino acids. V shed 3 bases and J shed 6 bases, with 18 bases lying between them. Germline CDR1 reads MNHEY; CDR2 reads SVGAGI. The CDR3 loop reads CASSYGAGGGGEQYF. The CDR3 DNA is TGTGCCAGCAGTTATGGAGCCGGAGGGGGGGGCGAGCAGTACTTC.

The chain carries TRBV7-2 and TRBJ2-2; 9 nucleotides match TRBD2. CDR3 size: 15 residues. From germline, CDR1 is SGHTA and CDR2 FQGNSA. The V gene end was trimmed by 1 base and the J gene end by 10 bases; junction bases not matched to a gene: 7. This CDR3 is CASSLGREGWTELFF. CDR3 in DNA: TGTGCCAGCAGCTTAGGGCGGGAGGGCTGGACGGAGCTGTTTTTT.

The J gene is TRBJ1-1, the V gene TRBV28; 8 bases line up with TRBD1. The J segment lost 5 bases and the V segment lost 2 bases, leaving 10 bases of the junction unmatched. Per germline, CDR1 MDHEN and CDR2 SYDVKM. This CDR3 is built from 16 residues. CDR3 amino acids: CASSLTLLTGETEAFF. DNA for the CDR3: TGTGCCAGCAGTTTAACCCTCCTGACAGGGGAGACTGAAGCTTTCTTT. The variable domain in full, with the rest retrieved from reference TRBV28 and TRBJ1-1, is DVKVTQSSRYLVKRTGEKVFLECVQDMDHENMFWYRQDPGLGLRLIYFSYDVKMKEKGDIPEGYSVSREKKERFSLILESASTNQTSMYLCASSLTLLTGETEAFFGQGTRLTVV.

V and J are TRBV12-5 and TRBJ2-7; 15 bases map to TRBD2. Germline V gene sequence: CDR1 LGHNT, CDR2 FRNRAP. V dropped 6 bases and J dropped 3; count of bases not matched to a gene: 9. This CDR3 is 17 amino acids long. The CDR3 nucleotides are TGTGCTAGTGGCTACGGACTAGCGGGAGGGCATGGCTACGAGCAGTACTTC. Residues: CASGYGLAGGHGYEQYF.

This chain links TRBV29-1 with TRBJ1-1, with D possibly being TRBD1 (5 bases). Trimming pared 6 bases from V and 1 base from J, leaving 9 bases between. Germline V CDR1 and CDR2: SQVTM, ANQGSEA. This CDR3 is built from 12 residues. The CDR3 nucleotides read TGCAGCGTCCGGGGACGGAACACTGAAGCTTTCTTT. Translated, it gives CSVRGRNTEAFF. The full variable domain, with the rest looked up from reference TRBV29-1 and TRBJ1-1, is SAVISQKPSRDICQRGTSLTIQCQVDSQVTMMFWYRQQPGQSLTLIATANQGSEATYESGFVIDKFPISRPNLTFSTLTVSNMSPEDSSIYLCSVRGRNTEAFFGQGTRLTVV.

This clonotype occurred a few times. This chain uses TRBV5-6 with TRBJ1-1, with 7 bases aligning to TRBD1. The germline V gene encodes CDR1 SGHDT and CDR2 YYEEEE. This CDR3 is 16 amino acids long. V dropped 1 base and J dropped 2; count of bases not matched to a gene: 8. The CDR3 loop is CASSLPNGTDNTEAFF. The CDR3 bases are TGTGCCAGCAGCTTGCCCAACGGGACAGATAACACTGAAGCTTTCTTT.

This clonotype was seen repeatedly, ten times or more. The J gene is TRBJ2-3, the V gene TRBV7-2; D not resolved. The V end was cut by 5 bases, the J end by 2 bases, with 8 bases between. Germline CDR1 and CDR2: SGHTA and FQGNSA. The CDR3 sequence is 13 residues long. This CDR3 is CASSPSATDTQYF. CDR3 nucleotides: TGTGCCAGCAGCCCATCCGCCACAGATACGCAGTATTTT.